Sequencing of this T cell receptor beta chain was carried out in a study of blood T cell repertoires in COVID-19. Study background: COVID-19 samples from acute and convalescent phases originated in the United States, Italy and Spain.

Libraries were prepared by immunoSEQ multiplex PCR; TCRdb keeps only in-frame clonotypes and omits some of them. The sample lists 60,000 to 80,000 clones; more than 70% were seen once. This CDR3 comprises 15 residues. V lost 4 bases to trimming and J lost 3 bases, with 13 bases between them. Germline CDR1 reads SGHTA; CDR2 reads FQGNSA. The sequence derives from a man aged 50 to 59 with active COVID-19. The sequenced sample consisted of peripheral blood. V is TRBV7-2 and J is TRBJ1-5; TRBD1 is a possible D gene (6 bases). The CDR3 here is CASSYQGLDNQPQHF. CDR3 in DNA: TGTGCCAGCAGCTACCAGGGGCTTGACAATCAGCCCCAGCATTTT.